Listed below are T cell receptor beta chains from one sample, sequenced in a study of CD8 T cells in ankylosing spondylitis. MiXCR, run by TCRdb on the 5' RACE reads, gives a single entry per CDR3 protein. Among 400,000 to 450,000 distinct CDR3 sequences listed, 17% were seen once. The sequencing input was blood, either unsorted or a sorted T cell fraction (not recorded which). The receptor set was obtained from a male donor with ankylosing spondylitis. Each CDR3 is given without its conserved first and last residue. Fields, in order: V gene, J gene, CDR3 protein.

TRBV9,TRBJ1-1,ASSVAPNTEAF
TRBV19,TRBJ1-1,ASSAPYTEAF
TRBV20-1,TRBJ2-5,SARPSGRPQETQY
TRBV15,TRBJ2-1,ATSRDPQGPEQF
TRBV6-1,TRBJ2-7,ASRPTSGAMITY
TRBV4-1,TRBJ1-3,ASSQDVGGSGNTIY
TRBV9,TRBJ2-5,ASSPVRGETQY
TRBV14,TRBJ1-3,ASGQGFFSGNTIY
TRBV20-1,TRBJ1-1,SATLWAQGTEAF
TRBV28,TRBJ1-1,ASSSVGDRPNTEAF
TRBV5-1,TRBJ2-1,ASSLAGLAGAGYNEQF
TRBV20-1,TRBJ2-3,SAQTSVRTDTQY
TRBV10-3,TRBJ1-1,AIGDRNTEAF
TRBV6-5,TRBJ2-1,ASSNELTGYNEQF
TRBV30,TRBJ2-1,AWSGRGGNEQF
TRBV12-3/TRBV12-4,TRBJ2-7,ASSLLGQIFSYEQY
TRBV28,TRBJ1-1,ASNRQVNTEAF
TRBV5-1,TRBJ2-1,ASSVVISLSYNEQF
TRBV20-1,TRBJ1-6,SASAPDSPLH
TRBV4-3,TRBJ2-2,ASSQDTLPTGELF
TRBV12-3/TRBV12-4,TRBJ2-7,ATCRTSGGSSSYEQY
TRBV2,TRBJ2-7,ASSVGHYEGEQY
TRBV11-3,TRBJ1-4,ASSLDPRTNEKLF
TRBV10-3,TRBJ2-5,AISVGSGTGSPETQY
TRBV4-2,TRBJ1-3,ASSQEGTGNTIY
TRBV20-1,TRBJ1-5,SAWQSNQPQH
TRBV7-9,TRBJ2-5,ASSFSGPQPRETQY
TRBV11-2,TRBJ2-5,ASSPAGTFSWETQY
TRBV19,TRBJ1-4,ASSMQAATNEKLF
TRBV29-1,TRBJ2-1,SVPPRGGNKTLRSYSSSLHEQF
TRBV15,TRBJ2-4,ATSRAGSVTKNIQY
TRBV3-1,TRBJ1-2,ASSQAWTGDLYGYT
TRBV6-1,TRBJ2-3,ASSEFSADTQY
TRBV2,TRBJ1-4,ASGYRGTNEKLF
TRBV20-1,TRBJ2-3,SARVAGKGDTQY
TRBV20-1,TRBJ2-3,SARTFSGGPTTDTQY
TRBV18,TRBJ2-4,ASSSNQGAKNIQY